This T cell receptor beta chain was found in a study of response to subunit inactivated influenza vaccine listed by TCRdb under 2018. Looking at the study overall: Deep quantitative profiling of the T cell receptor repertoire was used in the study to follow responses to a trivalent subunit inactivated influenza vaccine.

V lost 1 base and J lost 7 bases, and the count of bases not matched to a germline gene is 6. The CDR3 runs 14 amino acids, cysteine and phenylalanine included. Only the CDR3 region is kept as DNA, spanning 42 bases read in frame from base 1. Reading the germline V gene gives CDR1 SGHDN and CDR2 FVKESK. This clonotype was seen more than once but under ten times. Its target antigen remains unknown. Per-base qualities were not stored, and no clone one base away is much larger. The method was RT-PCR. The instrument was an Illumina HiSeq 2500. In-frame beta chains were kept once TCRdb had trimmed the public reads at Q25 with fastp and called clones with MiXCR. Rows with one shared CDR3 protein collapse into an entry with the most common genes and DNA. The sample table holds 500,000 to 600,000 distinct CDR3 sequences, of which about an eighth were seen once. Roughly a tenth of the sample belongs to the ten largest clones.

Results the study describes overall, beyond this receptor: The authors proposed that each seasonal influenza vaccination may bring in only a limited number of new T cells.

The sequence links TRBV14 to TRBJ2-7, and 8 junction bases match TRBD1. This TCR was recovered from a man over 45 who received an inactivated influenza vaccine. Donor details come from another sample of the same person, matched by shared clones. Specimen: PBMCs from blood, collected on the day of vaccination. The CDR3 has the sequence CASSQGVRGREQYF. The nucleotide sequence reads TGTGCCAGCAGCCAAGGGGTCAGGGGGCGAGAGCAGTACTTC.